The present T cell receptor (beta chain) was sequenced within a study of control samples from healthy donors and cancer patients. The CDR3 loop spans 17 amino acids. CDR1 SGDLS and CDR2 YYNGEE come from the germline V gene. J gave up 6 bases and V 0 bases, and 11 bases lay outside the gene matches. Produced via immunoSEQ multiplex PCR; TCRdb's table is partial and in-frame only. The sample lists about 110,000 clones; 83% were seen once. The source of this sequence is a woman aged 50 to 60 in good health. The V gene is TRBV9, the J gene TRBJ2-1, with 8 bases identical to TRBD2. Material for sequencing was blood. The CDR3 spells CASSVGGGLAGLNEQFF. The CDR3 coding sequence is TGTGCCAGCAGCGTAGGCGGGGGGCTAGCAGGGCTCAATGAGCAGTTCTTC.